The source of this T cell receptor beta chain is a study of T cell responses to AZD1222 COVID-19 vaccine. Findings and limits, study-wide: Close to half of all spike-specific TCRs reportedly target regions of the variants that are unmutated. In a largely white British group with more females than males, clonal diversity was possibly underestimated. Baseline testing showed seropositivity in only a handful of AZD1222 recipients.

Assay used: immunoSEQ multiplex PCR; TCRdb lists only in-frame clones, some missing. This sample has about 120,000 clones, with about 90% found just once. As regards this clone: Its antigen remains unidentified.

V was shortened by 3 bases and J by 7 bases, with 11 bases between the two germline ends. The CDR3 runs 13 residues. Germline V gene lookup returns CDR1 SNHLY and CDR2 FYNNEI. The chain uses TRBV2 and TRBJ2-3; D call uncertain. This receptor was taken from an adult in good health. The input for sequencing was peripheral blood, taken on day 0 of AZD1222 vaccination. CDR3 bases: TGTGCCAGCAGTGACTTCCCCAGCAATACGCAGTATTTT. Residues: CASSDFPSNTQYF.